These T cell receptor beta chains were read from a single sample in a study. Each CDR3 protein is one row after TCRdb ran MiXCR on the 5' RACE reads. The table has about 40,000 distinct CDR3 sequences, approximately 22% seen once; the top ten hold just over 4%. Material for sequencing was Tregs sorted from blood. These receptors came from a female donor with breast cancer. Each CDR3 is given without its conserved first and last residue.

TRBV28,ASSDMGGTEAF
TRBV5-4,ASSWGQGGAF
TRBV5-4,ASSSGPLRANVLT
TRBV27,ASSLGQGAPYEQY
TRBV7-9,ASSLRDYNEQF
TRBV2,ASSDEFRSGGELF
TRBV6-5,ASSLNMPGQGSYNEQF
TRBV20-1,SARPGLAVVDTQY
TRBV4-1,ASSQGGTGISEQY
TRBV5-1,ASSGGGNTGELF
TRBV20-1,SARDFGRANEQF
TRBV4-3,ASSPGSGREFVGTDTQY
TRBV7-9,ASSLEGPDDDSLH
TRBV15,ATSRNTYEQY
TRBV27,ASNLAGGTDEQF
TRBV4-2,ASSQERTNTGELF
TRBV3-1,ASSQGPRGGELF
TRBV6-1,ASSDLIQVISNQPQH
TRBV9,ASSLSGSGEGVEQF
TRBV9,ASSTGQGVNGYT
TRBV7-9,ASSLDSRDEQF
TRBV5-1,ASSSNNEQF
TRBV5-1,ASSFRSNTEAF
TRBV25-1,ASSSGRGIQETQY
TRBV7-9,ASASNEQF
TRBV6-5,ASSYRASGYGYT
TRBV7-3,ASSLVASGRTDTQY
TRBV12-3/TRBV12-4,ASTRGGISYNEQF
TRBV20-1,SARDTGILSGYT
TRBV6-5,ASSYEANTEAF
TRBV6-2/TRBV6-3,ASSTRTSGRTDTQY
TRBV9,ASSVTRTGEAF
TRBV20-1,GAPLAGVGNEQF
TRBV12-3/TRBV12-4,ASSQRGTAGEKLF
TRBV20-1,SPDGAAGGFGETQY
TRBV6-6,ASSFRDMGEKLF
TRBV6-5,ASSYFGPDGSMNTEAF
TRBV2,ASTTLQETQY
TRBV5-1,ASSPGQGNTEAF
TRBV30,AWSPRDRLIEQY
TRBV9,ASSPRQASGETQY
TRBV5-1,ASSLVGITDTQY
TRBV4-2,ASSQDPDEQY
TRBV12-3/TRBV12-4,ASGRDLNTEAF
TRBV4-3,ASSHRKGNYNEQF
TRBV9,ASSLLAGGPDEQF
TRBV6-1,ASSEQGGLDEQY
TRBV20-1,SARPGGSGRRDTQY
TRBV20-1,SARAPRAGANVLT
TRBV7-8,ASSATGGYSGYT
TRBV7-9,ASSVGYQLAARTDTQY
TRBV20-1,SARPPAGGLETQY
TRBV11-3,ASSLTGKETQY
TRBV7-9,ASSLGGVNEQF
TRBV5-1,ASSQNENEQF